Presented here are 31 T cell receptor beta chains from one specimen sequenced in a study of cytomegalovirus exposure and HLA in healthy donors. Sequencing was performed with immunoSEQ multiplex PCR; in TCRdb, only in-frame clones are kept and a portion is missing. The sample shows more than 65,000 clones, around 92% of them seen only once. The sequenced sample was PBMCs. The origin of the receptors is a man younger than 30 in good health and CMV-seronegative.

The gene calls are TRBV6-5 and TRBJ2-5; D may be TRBD1 (6 bases). This CDR3 comprises 15 residues. The germline gives CDR1 MNHEY, CDR2 SVGAGI. Trimming cost V 4 bases and J 4 bases, with 16 bases left between them. The CDR3 DNA reads TGTGCCAGCAGTTCCCCAGGGGTTGGTAGAGAGACCCAGTACTTC. Translating gives CASSSPGVGRETQYF.

This clone was seen a single time. This rearrangement joins TRBV6-1 to TRBJ1-2; 7 bases map to TRBD1. The J segment lost 2 bases and the V segment lost 6 bases, leaving 6 bases of the junction unmatched. Germline CDR1 is MNHNS and CDR2 is SASEGT. This CDR3 spans 14 amino acids. CDR3 amino acids: CASREDRTNYGYTF. CDR3 sequence (DNA): TGTGCCAGCAGGGAGGACAGGACGAACTATGGCTACACCTTC.

The genes are TRBV6-4 and TRBJ1-2; 7 bases are shared with TRBD1. Looked up from germline, CDR1 is MRHNA and CDR2 is SNTAGT. The CDR3 length is 14 residues. J lost 2 bases, V lost 5 bases, and 5 bases had no gene match. The CDR3 DNA reads TGTGCCAGCAGTTTTCAGGGACAGAACTATGGCTACACCTTC. Translation gives CASSFQGQNYGYTF.

This sequence joins TRBV18 and TRBJ2-1, with 7 bases fitting TRBD2. The J segment lost 7 bases and the V segment lost 3 bases, leaving 6 bases of the junction unmatched. Germline V gene data show CDR1 as KGHSH and CDR2 as LQKENI. CDR3 length equals 14 residues. CDR3 sequence reads: CASSPAGVDNEQFF. CDR3 DNA sequence: TGTGCCAGCTCACCGGCGGGAGTGGATAATGAGCAGTTCTTC.

The rearrangement uses TRBV14 and TRBJ1-2, with 7 bases that match TRBD1. CDR1 is SGHDN, CDR2 FVKESK, per germline. The CDR3 spans 14 residues. Losses at the gene ends were 7 bases for V and 8 bases for J; bases not matched to a gene: 13. Written as DNA, the CDR3 is TGTGCCAGCACCGCCAGGGGGGCGTTAAGCGGCTACACCTTC. Its protein is CASTARGALSGYTF.

V and J are TRBV2 and TRBJ1-1; 7 nucleotides agree with TRBD1. The CDR3 length is 14 residues. From germline, CDR1 is SNHLY and CDR2 FYNNEI. V lost 6 bases to trimming and J lost 5 bases; unmatched junction nucleotides: 9. The CDR3 DNA sequence: TGTGCCAGCAGCGGACCCAGGGGGAGGACTGAAGCTTTCTTT. It translates to CASSGPRGRTEAFF.

V usage is TRBV5-8 and J usage is TRBJ1-1, with a possible D match to TRBD1 (6 bases). The length of the CDR3 is 16 residues. V dropped 0 bases and J dropped 10 bases, with 22 bases sitting between them. Per the germline V gene, CDR1 is SGHTS and CDR2 is YDEGEE. CDR3 coding DNA: TGTGCCAGCAGCTTGGAAACTCTCACAGGGATGGGTTCAGCTTTCTTT. Protein sequence: CASSLETLTGMGSAFF.

The chain links TRBV5-1 to TRBJ1-5; 7 nucleotides line up with TRBD1. The CDR3 has 14 amino acids. Germline V lookup: CDR1 SGHRS, CDR2 YFSETQ. J was trimmed by 9 bases and V by 0 bases; bases with no gene match: 6. CDR3 residues: CASSLVQGERPQHF. The DNA for the CDR3 is TGCGCCAGCAGCTTGGTTCAGGGGGAGAGGCCCCAGCATTTT.

The sample holds one count of this clone. V is TRBV29-1 and J is TRBJ1-2; 9 nucleotides agree with TRBD1. Trimming took 5 bases from V and 2 from J; bases not matched to a gene: 12. The CDR3 length is 16 residues. Germline CDR1 is SQVTM and CDR2 is ANQGSEA. The CDR3 spells CSVQIIGTGLNYGYTF. The CDR3 bases are TGCAGCGTTCAAATAATAGGGACAGGGCTAAACTATGGCTACACCTTC.

This clone was seen only once. The chain uses TRBV6-1 and TRBJ2-3; 7 nucleotides match TRBD2. Unmatched junction bases numbered 16, after V lost 0 bases and J lost 10 bases. The germline gives CDR1 MNHNS, CDR2 SASEGT. The CDR3 spans 17 residues. Here the CDR3 reads CASSEARGLFNVHAQYF. For the CDR3, the DNA is TGTGCCAGCAGTGAAGCGCGGGGACTATTTAATGTTCATGCGCAGTATTTT.

This chain connects TRBV6-6 to TRBJ1-2, with 7 bases lining up with TRBD1. The J segment lost 2 bases and the V segment lost 6 bases, leaving 6 bases of the junction unmatched. The CDR3 is 14 residues long. Germline-derived CDR1 and CDR2 are MNHNY and SVGAGI (reference sequence). The CDR3, as DNA: TGTGCCAGCAGCCGGGACAGCGGGAACTATGGCTACACCTTC. Translation: CASSRDSGNYGYTF.

The chain recombines TRBV4-1 with TRBJ2-2, with TRBD2 as a possible D gene (6 bases). The germline CDR1 and CDR2 sequences are MGHRA and YSYEKL. The ends were cut back, 0 bases at V and 4 bases at J, with 12 bases in the middle. The CDR3 totals 16 residues. DNA for the CDR3: TGCGCCAGCAGCCAAGATCCAGCCGGGGGCACCGGGGAGCTGTTTTTT. Its translation: CASSQDPAGGTGELFF.

V usage is TRBV30 and J usage is TRBJ1-5; D call uncertain. The CDR3 length is 13 residues. Germline-derived CDR1 and CDR2 are GTSNPN and SVGIG (reference sequence). The ends were cut back, 1 base at V and 5 bases at J, with 9 bases in the middle. DNA for the CDR3: TGTGCCTGGAGTGCGGCAGGTGATCAGCCCCAGCATTTT. Translating it yields CAWSAAGDQPQHF.

The chain couples TRBV6-1 to TRBJ1-2, with 10 bases identical to TRBD1. The CDR3 has 15 amino acids. Germline V gene sequence: CDR1 MNHNS, CDR2 SASEGT. V lost 4 bases, J lost 6 bases, and 8 bases stayed unmatched. CDR3 in DNA: TGTGCCAGCAGTGTGGACAGGGGGAAAGAAAATGGCTACACCTTC. Translating gives CASSVDRGKENGYTF.

The chain couples TRBV19 to TRBJ2-1, with 9 bases aligning to TRBD2. CDR1 LNHDA and CDR2 SQIVND come from the germline V gene (reference sequence). V dropped 4 bases and J dropped 6; count of bases not matched to a gene: 10. The CDR3 runs 16 residues. This CDR3 reads CASSKGAGGVINEQFF. DNA for the CDR3: TGTGCCAGTAGTAAGGGGGCGGGAGGGGTGATCAATGAGCAGTTCTTC.

This clone was detected only once. This chain connects TRBV5-6 to TRBJ2-7, with 9 bases fitting TRBD2. The CDR3 runs 13 residues. The germline CDR1 and CDR2 sequences are SGHDT and YYEEEE. With 5 bases clipped from V and 5 bases from J, the junction kept 5 bases outside the gene matches. CDR3 in DNA: TGTGCCAGCAGGGGGATAGCGGGGGACGAGCAGTACTTC. It yields the protein CASRGIAGDEQYF.

The chain has TRBV6-5 and TRBJ2-1, with no clear D. The germline gives CDR1 MNHEY, CDR2 SVGAGI. CDR3 size: 13 residues. V was shortened by 2 bases and J by 3 bases, with 5 bases between the two germline ends. The CDR3 is CASSYRSYNEQFF. For the CDR3, the DNA is TGTGCCAGCAGTTACCGGAGCTACAATGAGCAGTTCTTC.

This chain uses TRBV5-8 with TRBJ2-5; possible D gene TRBD2, 6 bases. Germline V gives CDR1 SGHTS, CDR2 YDEGEE. CDR3 size: 15 residues. V was clipped by 2 bases and J by 4 bases, with 15 bases between them. The CDR3 coding sequence is TGTGCCAGCAGCTTTGGAGGGGCCGGGCGAGAGACCCAGTACTTC. It codes for CASSFGGAGRETQYF. The full variable domain, in which reference TRBV5-8 and TRBJ2-5 provide the parts outside the CDR3, is EAGVTQSPTHLIKTRGQQATLRCSPISGHTSVYWYQQALGLGLQFLLWYDEGEERNRGNFPPRFSGRQFPNYSSELNVNALELEDSALYLCASSFGGAGRETQYFGPGTRLLVL.

In its sample, this clone was seen once. The rearrangement links TRBV9 to TRBJ2-4; tentative D call: TRBD2 (5 bases). CDR3 length: 13 residues. V was cut by 3 bases and J by 9 bases, with 13 bases left in between. Germline V gene data show CDR1 as SGDLS and CDR2 as YYNGEE. CDR3 bases: TGTGCCAGCAGCGAGAGGGAGAAGGGCATTCAGTACTTC. Its protein is CASSEREKGIQYF.

This chain joins TRBV4-2 and TRBJ2-6, with a weak D call TRBD2 (6 bases). The V and J ends lost 1 base and 0 bases respectively, with 10 bases between them. CDR3 length: 17 amino acids. CDR1 and CDR2 from the germline V gene are LGHNA and YNFKEQ. CDR3 amino acids: CASSQGGENSGANVLTF. The CDR3 region has the DNA TGTGCCAGCAGCCAAGGCGGGGAGAACTCTGGGGCCAACGTCCTGACTTTC.

The J gene is TRBJ2-1, the V gene TRBV9; no clear D gene. The CDR3 is 15 residues long. V lost 0 bases to trimming and J lost 0 bases, with 7 bases between them. Per the germline V gene, CDR1 is SGDLS and CDR2 is YYNGEE. The CDR3 is CASSVEASSYNEQFF. The CDR3 nucleotides are TGTGCCAGCAGCGTAGAGGCTAGCTCCTACAATGAGCAGTTCTTC.

CDR3 region: CASSKQGDQNIQYF. DNA for the CDR3: TGCGCCAGCAGCAAACAGGGGGATCAAAACATTCAGTACTTC. The rearrangement links TRBV5-1 to TRBJ2-4; TRBD1 matches 8 bases. The J segment lost 5 bases and the V segment lost 4 bases, leaving 5 bases of the junction unmatched. Per the germline V gene, CDR1 is SGHRS and CDR2 is YFSETQ. CDR3 size: 14 residues.

The chain recombines TRBV29-1 with TRBJ2-7; D possibly corresponds to TRBD1 (6 bases). Germline lookup yields CDR1 SQVTM and CDR2 ANQGSEA. This CDR3 spans 14 amino acids. The V gene lost 7 bases and the J gene lost 5 bases, with 21 bases spanning the gap. In DNA, the CDR3 is TGCAGCGCAAGCCTGGGCAGGGGAATCGACGAGCAGTACTTC. It codes for CSASLGRGIDEQYF.

This chain uses TRBV27 with TRBJ2-2; 7 nucleotides line up with TRBD2. V was clipped by 1 base and J by 1 base; unmatched bases: 3. Germline lookup yields CDR1 MNHEY and CDR2 SMNVEV (reference sequence). The CDR3 loop spans 16 amino acids. In nucleotides, the CDR3 is TGTGCCAGCAGTTTATGGGGGGGGGTGAACACCGGGGAGCTGTTTTTT. Protein: CASSLWGGVNTGELFF.

The chain joins TRBV18 to TRBJ1-5; weak D call: TRBD1 (6 bases). CDR3 length equals 14 residues. Germline CDR1 reads KGHSH; CDR2 reads LQKENI. The V end lost 1 base, the J end lost 4 bases, and 8 bases lay between the germline ends. The chain's CDR3 is CASSPRTENQPQHF. The CDR3 DNA is TGTGCCAGCTCACCACGGACAGAAAATCAGCCCCAGCATTTT. Drawing the rest from reference TRBV18 and TRBJ1-5, the complete variable domain is NAGVMQNPRHLVRRRGQEARLRCSPMKGHSHVYWYRQLPEEGLKFMVYLQKENIIDESGMPKERFSAEFPKEGPSILRIQQVVRGDSAAYFCASSPRTENQPQHFGDGTRLSIL.

The chain carries TRBV4-1 and TRBJ2-7; 7 bases are shared with TRBD1. Germline assignment: CDR1 MGHRA and CDR2 YSYEKL. The CDR3 is made up of 19 amino acids. Germline trimming cut 4 bases from V and 7 bases from J; bases unmatched to any gene: 25. Here the CDR3 reads CASSLVADRFKLQVSEQYF. CDR3 sequence (DNA): TGCGCCAGCAGCCTAGTGGCGGACAGGTTCAAACTCCAAGTCTCGGAGCAGTACTTC.

The chain has TRBV27 and TRBJ2-7; TRBD2 is a possible D gene (5 bases). CDR1 is MNHEY, CDR2 SMNVEV, per germline (reference sequence). Trimming pared 5 bases from V and 7 bases from J, leaving 18 bases between. The CDR3 totals 14 residues. The CDR3 here is CASSPGLLLGEQYF. As DNA, the CDR3 is TGTGCCAGCAGTCCAGGACTCCTGTTAGGGGAGCAGTACTTC.

CDR3 sequence reads: CASSLGLAGENEQYF. CDR3 nucleotides: TGTGCCAGCAGTTTAGGACTAGCGGGAGAAAACGAGCAGTACTTC. V usage is TRBV27 and J usage is TRBJ2-7; 13 positions agree with TRBD2. V gave up 2 bases and J gave up 5 bases; unmatched junction bases: 3. There are 15 residues in the CDR3. The V gene's germline CDR1 is MNHEY and CDR2 SMNVEV (reference sequence).

The V gene is TRBV29-1, the J gene TRBJ2-3; 10 bases are shared with TRBD2. The CDR3 runs 14 residues. V lost 0 bases and J lost 7; bases outside the gene matches: 4. The germline V gene has CDR1 SQVTM and CDR2 ANQGSEA. This CDR3 is CSVEDGSGRYTQYF. CDR3 nucleotide sequence: TGCAGCGTTGAAGATGGTAGCGGGAGGTATACGCAGTATTTT.

The chain has TRBV5-4 and TRBJ2-5; D might be TRBD1 (6 bases). The CDR3 is 14 amino acids. V lost 3 bases, J lost 4 bases, and 13 bases lay in between. Germline V gives CDR1 SGHNT, CDR2 YYREEE (reference sequence). CDR3 residues: CASSSTGSRETQYF. CDR3 nucleotides: TGTGCCAGCAGCTCAACAGGGAGTAGAGAGACCCAGTACTTC.

The chain couples TRBV5-1 to TRBJ2-5; 8 nucleotides align to TRBD2. This CDR3 spans 16 amino acids. Germline-derived CDR1 and CDR2 are SGHRS and YFSETQ. V was pared by 0 bases and J by 5 bases, with 9 bases of the junction left unmatched. Here the CDR3 reads CASSLAKREGRETQYF. DNA of the CDR3: TGCGCCAGCAGCTTGGCCAAACGGGAGGGCCGGGAGACCCAGTACTTC.